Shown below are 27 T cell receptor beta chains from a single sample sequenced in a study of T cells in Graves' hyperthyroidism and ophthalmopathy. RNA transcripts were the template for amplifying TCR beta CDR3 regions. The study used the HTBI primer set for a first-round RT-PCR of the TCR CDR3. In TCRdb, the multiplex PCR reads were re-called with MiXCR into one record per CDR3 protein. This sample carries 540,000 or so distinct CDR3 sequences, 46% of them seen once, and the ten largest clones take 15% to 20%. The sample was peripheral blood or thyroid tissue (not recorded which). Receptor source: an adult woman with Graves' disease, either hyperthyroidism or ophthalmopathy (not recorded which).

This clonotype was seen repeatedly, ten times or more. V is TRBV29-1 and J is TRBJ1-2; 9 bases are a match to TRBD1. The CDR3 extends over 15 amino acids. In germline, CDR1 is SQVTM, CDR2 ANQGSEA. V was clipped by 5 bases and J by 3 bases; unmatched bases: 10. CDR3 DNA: TGCAGCGTTTTCGACAGGGGGAGCGCGTACTATGGCTACACCTTC. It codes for CSVFDRGSAYYGYTF.

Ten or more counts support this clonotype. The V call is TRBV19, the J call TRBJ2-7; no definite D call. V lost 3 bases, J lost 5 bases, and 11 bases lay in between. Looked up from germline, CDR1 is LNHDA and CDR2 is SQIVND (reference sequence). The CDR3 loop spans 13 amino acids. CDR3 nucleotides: TGTGCCAGTAGTATCGGATCGCTGGACGAGCAGTACTTC. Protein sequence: CASSIGSLDEQYF.

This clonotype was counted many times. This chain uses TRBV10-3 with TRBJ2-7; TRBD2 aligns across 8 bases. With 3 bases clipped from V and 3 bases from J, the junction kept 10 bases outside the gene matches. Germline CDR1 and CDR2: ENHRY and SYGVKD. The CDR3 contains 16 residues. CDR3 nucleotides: TGTGCCATCAGTGAAGGAACGGGAGGGCAACTCTACGAGCAGTACTTC. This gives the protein CAISEGTGGQLYEQYF.

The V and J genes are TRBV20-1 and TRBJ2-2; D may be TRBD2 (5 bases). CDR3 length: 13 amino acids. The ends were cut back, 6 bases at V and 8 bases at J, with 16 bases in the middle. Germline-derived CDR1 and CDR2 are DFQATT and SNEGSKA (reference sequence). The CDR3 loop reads CSAPRRNKGELFF. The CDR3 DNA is TGCAGTGCCCCGCGGAGGAACAAGGGGGAGCTGTTTTTT.

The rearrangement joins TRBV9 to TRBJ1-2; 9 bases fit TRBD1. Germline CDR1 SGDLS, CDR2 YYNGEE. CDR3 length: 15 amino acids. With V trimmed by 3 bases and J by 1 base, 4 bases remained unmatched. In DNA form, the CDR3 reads TGTGCCAGCAGCGGGGGACAGGGTAATAACTATGGCTACACCTTC. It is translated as CASSGGQGNNYGYTF.

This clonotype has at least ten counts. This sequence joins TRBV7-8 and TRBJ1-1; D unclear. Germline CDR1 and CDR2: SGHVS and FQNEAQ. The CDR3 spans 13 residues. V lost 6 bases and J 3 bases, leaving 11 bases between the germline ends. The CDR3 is CASSQNADTEAFF. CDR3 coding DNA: TGTGCCAGCAGTCAAAATGCAGACACTGAAGCTTTCTTT. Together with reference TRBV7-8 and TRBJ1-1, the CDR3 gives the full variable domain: GAGVSQSPRYKVAKRGQDVALRCDPISGHVSLFWYQQALGQGPEFLTYFQNEAQLDKSGLPSDRFFAERPEGSVSTLKIQRTQQEDSAVYLCASSQNADTEAFFGQGTRLTVV.

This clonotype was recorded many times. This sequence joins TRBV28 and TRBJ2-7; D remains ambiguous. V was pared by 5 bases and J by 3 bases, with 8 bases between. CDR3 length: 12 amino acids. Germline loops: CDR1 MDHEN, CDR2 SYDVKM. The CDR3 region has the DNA TGTGCCAGCAGTATAAACGGCTACGAGCAGTACTTC. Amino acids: CASSINGYEQYF.

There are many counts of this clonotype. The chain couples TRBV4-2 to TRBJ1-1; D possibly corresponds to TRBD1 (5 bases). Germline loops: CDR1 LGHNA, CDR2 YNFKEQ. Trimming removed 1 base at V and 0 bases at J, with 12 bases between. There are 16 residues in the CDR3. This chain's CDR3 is CASSQGLGQLNTEAFF. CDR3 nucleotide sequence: TGTGCCAGCAGCCAAGGGTTGGGGCAGTTGAACACTGAAGCTTTCTTT.

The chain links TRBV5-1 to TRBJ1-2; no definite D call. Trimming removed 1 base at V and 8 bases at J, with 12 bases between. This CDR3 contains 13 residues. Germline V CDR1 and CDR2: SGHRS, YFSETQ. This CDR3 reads CASSLSGSRGYTF. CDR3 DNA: TGCGCCAGCAGCTTGTCGGGGTCTCGCGGCTACACCTTC.

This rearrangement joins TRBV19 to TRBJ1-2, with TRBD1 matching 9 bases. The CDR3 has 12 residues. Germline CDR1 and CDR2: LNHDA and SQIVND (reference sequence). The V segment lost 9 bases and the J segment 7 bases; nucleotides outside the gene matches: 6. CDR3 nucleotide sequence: TGTGCCAGCTCGACAGGGGGTGTTGGCTACACCTTC. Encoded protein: CASSTGGVGYTF.

The CDR3 coding sequence is TGTGCCAGCAGCTTAACATGGCGACCCTATTACTATGGCTACACCTTC. Its translation is CASSLTWRPYYYGYTF. The gene calls are TRBV7-2 and TRBJ1-2; unclear D gene. Germline V gene sequence: CDR1 SGHTA, CDR2 FQGNSA. The CDR3 has 16 amino acids. Between the trimmed V and J ends, which lost 2 bases and 3 bases, there was a span of 16 bases. Based on the CDR3 plus reference TRBV7-2 and TRBJ1-2, the full variable domain is GAGVSQSPSNKVTEKGKDVELRCDPISGHTALYWYRQSLGQGLEFLIYFQGNSAPDKSGLPSDRFSAERTGGSVSTLTIQRTQQEDSAVYLCASSLTWRPYYYGYTFGSGTRLTVV.

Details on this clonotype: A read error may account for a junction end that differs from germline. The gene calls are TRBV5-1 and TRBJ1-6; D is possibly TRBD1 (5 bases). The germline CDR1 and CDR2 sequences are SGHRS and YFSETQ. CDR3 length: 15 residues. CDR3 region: CASSLTGGSVSPLHF. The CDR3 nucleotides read TGTGCCAGCAGCTTAACAGGAGGGTCGGTTTCACCCCTCCACTTT.

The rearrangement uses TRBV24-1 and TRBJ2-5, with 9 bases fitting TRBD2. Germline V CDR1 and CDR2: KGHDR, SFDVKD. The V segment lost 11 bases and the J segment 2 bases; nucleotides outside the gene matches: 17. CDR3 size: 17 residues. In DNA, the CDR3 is TGTGCCAGCTCACTCCAGCCTGTGACTAGCGGTCAAGAGACCCAGTACTTC. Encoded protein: CASSLQPVTSGQETQYF.

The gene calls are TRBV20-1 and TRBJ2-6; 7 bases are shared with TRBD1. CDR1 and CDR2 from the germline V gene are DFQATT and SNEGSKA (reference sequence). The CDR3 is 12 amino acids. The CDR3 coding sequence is TGCGGCACCAGGGGGTCGGCCAACGTCCTGACTTTC. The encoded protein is CGTRGSANVLTF.

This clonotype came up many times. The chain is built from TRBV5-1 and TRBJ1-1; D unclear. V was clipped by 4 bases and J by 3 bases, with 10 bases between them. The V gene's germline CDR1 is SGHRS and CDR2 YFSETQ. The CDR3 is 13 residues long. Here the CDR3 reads CASSAQFDTEAFF. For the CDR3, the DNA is TGCGCCAGCAGCGCTCAGTTTGACACTGAAGCTTTCTTT. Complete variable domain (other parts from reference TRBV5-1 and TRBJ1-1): KAGVTQTPRYLIKTRGQQVTLSCSPISGHRSVSWYQQTPGQGLQFLFEYFSETQRNKGNFPGRFSGRQFSNSRSEMNVSTLELGDSALYLCASSAQFDTEAFFGQGTRLTVV.

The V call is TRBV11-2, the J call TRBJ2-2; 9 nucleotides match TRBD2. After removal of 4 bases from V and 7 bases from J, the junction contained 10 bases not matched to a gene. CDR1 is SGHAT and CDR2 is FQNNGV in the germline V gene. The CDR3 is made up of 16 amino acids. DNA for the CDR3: TGTGCCAGCAGCTCCACTAGCGGGCGGCGCGGCGGGGAGCTGTTTTTT. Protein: CASSSTSGRRGGELFF.

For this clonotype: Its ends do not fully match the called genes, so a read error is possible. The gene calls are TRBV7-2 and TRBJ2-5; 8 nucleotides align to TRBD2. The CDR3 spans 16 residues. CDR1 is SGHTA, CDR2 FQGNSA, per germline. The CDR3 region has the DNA TGCGCCAGCAGCCAAGATCTGAGCGGGGGATGGAAGACCCAGTACTTC. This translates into CASSQDLSGGWKTQYF. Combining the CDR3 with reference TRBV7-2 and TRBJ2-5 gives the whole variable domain GAGVSQSPSNKVTEKGKDVELRCDPISGHTALYWYRQSLGQGLEFLIYFQGNSAPDKSGLPSDRFSAERTGGSVSTLTIQRTQQEDSAVYLCASSQDLSGGWKTQYFGPGTRLLVL.

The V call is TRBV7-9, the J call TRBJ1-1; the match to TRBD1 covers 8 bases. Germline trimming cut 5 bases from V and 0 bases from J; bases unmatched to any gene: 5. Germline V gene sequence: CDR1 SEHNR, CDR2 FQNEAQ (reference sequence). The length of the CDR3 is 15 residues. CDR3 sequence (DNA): TGTGCCAGCAGCGGACAGGGTATTATGAACACTGAAGCTTTCTTT. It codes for CASSGQGIMNTEAFF.

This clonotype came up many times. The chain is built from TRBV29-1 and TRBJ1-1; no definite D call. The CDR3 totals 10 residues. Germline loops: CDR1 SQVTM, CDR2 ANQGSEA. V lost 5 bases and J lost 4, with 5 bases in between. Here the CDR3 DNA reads TGCAGCGTTCTTCGCACTGAAGCTTTCTTT. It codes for CSVLRTEAFF. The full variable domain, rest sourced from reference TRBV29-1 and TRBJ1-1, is SAVISQKPSRDICQRGTSLTIQCQVDSQVTMMFWYRQQPGQSLTLIATANQGSEATYESGFVIDKFPISRPNLTFSTLTVSNMSPEDSSIYLCSVLRTEAFFGQGTRLTVV.

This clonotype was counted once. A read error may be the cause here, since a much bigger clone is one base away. CDR3 coding DNA: TGTGCCAGCAGTGAAGCCAGGGTCTGGGGCGGCTACACCTTC. It translates to CASSEARVWGGYTF. The J gene is TRBJ1-2, the V gene TRBV6-1, with D maybe TRBD1 (5 bases). Germline CDR1 and CDR2: MNHNS and SASEGT. This CDR3 has 14 amino acids. Trimming pared 0 bases from V and 8 bases from J, leaving 13 bases between.

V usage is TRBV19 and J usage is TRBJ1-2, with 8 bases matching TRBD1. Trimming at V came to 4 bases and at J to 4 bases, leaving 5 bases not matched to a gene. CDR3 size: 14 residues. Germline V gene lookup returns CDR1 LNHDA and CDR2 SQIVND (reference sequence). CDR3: CASSTGTGPYGYTF. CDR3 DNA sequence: TGTGCCAGTAGTACCGGGACAGGCCCCTATGGCTACACCTTC. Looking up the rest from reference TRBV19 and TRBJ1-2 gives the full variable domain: DGGITQSPKYLFRKEGQNVTLSCEQNLNHDAMYWYRQDPGQGLRLIYYSQIVNDFQKGDIAEGYSVSREKKESFPLTVTSAQKNPTAFYLCASSTGTGPYGYTFGSGTRLTVV.

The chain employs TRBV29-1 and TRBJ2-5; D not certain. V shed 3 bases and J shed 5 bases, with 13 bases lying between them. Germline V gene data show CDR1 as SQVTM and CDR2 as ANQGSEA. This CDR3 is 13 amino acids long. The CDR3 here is CSVDPQAQETQYF. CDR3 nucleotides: TGCAGCGTTGATCCCCAAGCCCAGGAGACCCAGTACTTC.

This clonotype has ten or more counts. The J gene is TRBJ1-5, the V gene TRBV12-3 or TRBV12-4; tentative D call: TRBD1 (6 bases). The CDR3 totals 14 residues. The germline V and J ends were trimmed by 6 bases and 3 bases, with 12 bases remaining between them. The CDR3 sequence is CASSQGGNNQPQHF. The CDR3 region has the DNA TGTGCCAGCAGCCAAGGGGGGAACAATCAGCCCCAGCATTTT.

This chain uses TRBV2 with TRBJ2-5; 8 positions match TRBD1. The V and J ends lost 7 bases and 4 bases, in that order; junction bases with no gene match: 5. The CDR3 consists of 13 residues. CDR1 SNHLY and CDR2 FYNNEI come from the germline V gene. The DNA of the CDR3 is TGTGCCAGCACACCCGACAGGGGAGAGACCCAGTACTTC. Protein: CASTPDRGETQYF.

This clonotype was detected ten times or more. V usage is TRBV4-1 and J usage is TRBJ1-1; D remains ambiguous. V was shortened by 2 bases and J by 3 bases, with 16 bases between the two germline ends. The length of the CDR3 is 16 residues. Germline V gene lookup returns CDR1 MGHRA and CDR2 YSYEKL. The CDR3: CASSQRRQALHTEAFF. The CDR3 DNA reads TGCGCCAGCAGCCAAAGGCGGCAGGCACTGCACACTGAAGCTTTCTTT.

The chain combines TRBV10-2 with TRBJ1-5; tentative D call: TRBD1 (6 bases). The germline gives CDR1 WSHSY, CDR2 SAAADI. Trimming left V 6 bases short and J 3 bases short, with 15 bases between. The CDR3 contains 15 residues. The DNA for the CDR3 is TGCGCCAGCAGGACAGGACCGGACATCAATCAGCCCCAGCATTTT. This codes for CASRTGPDINQPQHF.

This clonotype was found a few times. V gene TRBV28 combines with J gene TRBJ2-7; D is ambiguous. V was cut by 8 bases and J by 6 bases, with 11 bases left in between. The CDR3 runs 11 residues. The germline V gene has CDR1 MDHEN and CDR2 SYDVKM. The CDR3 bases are TGTGCCAGCCGGACCTTTCTCGAGCAGTACTTC. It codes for CASRTFLEQYF.